The 28 T cell receptor beta chains below come from one sample, sequenced in a study of blood T cell repertoires in COVID-19. Data came from immunoSEQ multiplex PCR; TCRdb stores just in-frame clones and leaves some out. The profile covers 150,000 or so clones, with about 86% appearing a single time and 1.5% taken by the ten largest. What was sequenced was peripheral blood. These receptors were obtained from a woman aged 55-75 years with acute or convalescent COVID-19.

Worth noting for this clone: Germline and junction disagree at one end, which may indicate a read error. The V and J genes are TRBV5-6 and TRBJ1-1; maybe TRBD1 (5 bases). CDR1 and CDR2 from the germline V gene are SGHDT and YYEEEE. The CDR3 length is 16 residues. CDR3 in DNA: TGCGCCAGCAGCTTGGGGAGGAGGGGAGGGGACACTGAAGCTTTCTTT. Amino acids: CASSLGRRGGDTEAFF.

The CDR3 nucleotides are TGCGCCAGCAGCTTGGCAAGGGGGACTAGCTACGAGCAGTACTTC. Its protein is CASSLARGTSYEQYF. The rearrangement links TRBV5-1 to TRBJ2-7; TRBD2 matches at 8 bases. This CDR3 region has 15 residues. J was trimmed by 3 bases and V by 0 bases; bases with no gene match: 5. Germline V gene sequence: CDR1 SGHRS, CDR2 YFSETQ.

The genes are TRBV18 and TRBJ1-1; no reliable D call. Trimming cost V 2 bases and J 1 base, with 14 bases left between them. CDR1 and CDR2 from the germline V gene are KGHSH and LQKENI. The CDR3 is 16 residues long. CDR3 bases: TGTGCCAGCTCACCAATATTCGGAGGAGGGAACACTGAAGCTTTCTTT. Amino acids: CASSPIFGGGNTEAFF.

The chain uses TRBV19 and TRBJ1-5; D might be TRBD1 (6 bases). The V gene lost 4 bases and the J gene lost 0 bases, with 7 bases spanning the gap. The CDR3 is made up of 14 amino acids. Germline lookup yields CDR1 LNHDA and CDR2 SQIVND (reference sequence). CDR3 bases: TGTGCCAGTAGTACAGGGGCTAGCAATCAGCCCCAGCATTTT. As protein: CASSTGASNQPQHF.

This chain links TRBV5-4 with TRBJ2-1, with 13 bases matching TRBD2. This CDR3 comprises 16 residues. Germline CDR1 reads SGHNT; CDR2 reads YYREEE (reference sequence). Trimming cost V 5 bases and J 8 bases; bases outside gene matches: 10. CDR3 coding DNA: TGTGCCAGCAGTTTTACCGGGACTAGCGGGGCCTATGAGCAGTTCTTC. Protein product: CASSFTGTSGAYEQFF.

The chain employs TRBV5-1 and TRBJ1-5; 7 bases map to TRBD1. Germline CDR1 is SGHRS and CDR2 is YFSETQ. The CDR3 consists of 14 residues. Trimming at V came to 4 bases and at J to 4 bases, leaving 5 bases not matched to a gene. CDR3 sequence: CASSEGQSNQPQHF. Written as DNA, the CDR3 is TGCGCCAGCAGCGAGGGACAGTCGAATCAGCCCCAGCATTTT. The full variable domain, rest sourced from reference TRBV5-1 and TRBJ1-5, is KAGVTQTPRYLIKTRGQQVTLSCSPISGHRSVSWYQQTPGQGLQFLFEYFSETQRNKGNFPGRFSGRQFSNSRSEMNVSTLELGDSALYLCASSEGQSNQPQHFGDGTRLSIL.

The chain carries TRBV7-2 and TRBJ1-2; D is perhaps TRBD1 (5 bases). V was pared by 4 bases and J by 2 bases, with 23 bases between. CDR3 length equals 18 residues. Germline V gives CDR1 SGHTA, CDR2 FQGNSA. This CDR3 reads CASSSSLGQGVSNYGYTF. DNA of the CDR3: TGTGCCAGCAGCTCGTCGTTAGGCCAGGGCGTTTCGAACTATGGCTACACCTTC.

This clone was seen just once. CDR3 region: CASSLEGSGGTDTQYF. As DNA, the CDR3 is TGTGCCAGCAGCTTAGAGGGTAGCGGGGGCACAGATACGCAGTATTTT. The chain joins TRBV7-2 to TRBJ2-3; 8 bases match TRBD2. Germline V lookup: CDR1 SGHTA, CDR2 FQGNSA. V lost 1 base and J lost 1; bases outside the gene matches: 4. This CDR3 has 16 residues.

The V call is TRBV9, the J call TRBJ2-5; 7 bases fit TRBD2. This CDR3 has 14 residues. V was pared by 0 bases and J by 5 bases, with 4 bases of the junction left unmatched. Germline CDR1 reads SGDLS; CDR2 reads YYNGEE. CDR3: CASSVGTSAETQYF. CDR3 in DNA: TGTGCCAGCAGCGTAGGTACTAGCGCCGAGACCCAGTACTTC. The entire variable domain, with the rest obtained from reference TRBV9 and TRBJ2-5, is as follows: DSGVTQTPKHLITATGQRVTLRCSPRSGDLSVYWYQQSLDQGLQFLIQYYNGEERAKGNILERFSAQQFPDLHSELNLSSLELGDSALYFCASSVGTSAETQYFGPGTRLLVL.

The J gene is TRBJ2-7, the V gene TRBV3-1 (or the pseudogene TRBV3-2); D is possibly TRBD1 (6 bases). The CDR3 totals 16 residues. V gave up 0 bases and J gave up 2 bases, with 14 bases separating them. Germline V gene sequence: CDR1 LGHDT, CDR2 YNNKEL (reference sequence). The CDR3 DNA follows: TGTGCCAGCAGCCAAGATAGCAGGGGCAGTGCCTACGAGCAGTACTTC. Translating gives CASSQDSRGSAYEQYF.

The V call is TRBV9, the J call TRBJ1-2; D uncertain. Deletions cut 3 bases from V and 2 bases from J, with 20 bases between. Germline-derived CDR1 and CDR2 are SGDLS and YYNGEE. The CDR3 is made up of 17 amino acids. CDR3 sequence reads: CASSADPQLQENYGYTF. The CDR3 DNA follows: TGTGCCAGCAGCGCCGATCCCCAATTGCAGGAAAACTATGGCTACACCTTC.

The rearrangement joins TRBV7-2 to TRBJ2-5; 11 bases are a match to TRBD2. Per germline, CDR1 SGHTA and CDR2 FQGNSA. Unmatched junction bases numbered 14, after V lost 4 bases and J lost 1 base. This CDR3 region has 19 residues. The CDR3 nucleotides read TGTGCCAGCAGCTCCCACGCCAGAGGACTAGCGGGCCCCCAAGAGACCCAGTACTTC. Encoded protein: CASSSHARGLAGPQETQYF.

This chain connects TRBV6-5 to TRBJ2-7; D is perhaps TRBD1 (6 bases). Germline CDR1 is MNHEY and CDR2 is SVGAGI. The ends were cut back, 6 bases at V and 2 bases at J, with 14 bases in the middle. The CDR3 runs to 14 residues. This CDR3 reads CASSGTILAYEQYF. In nucleotides, the CDR3 is TGTGCCAGCAGCGGGACAATTCTAGCCTACGAGCAGTACTTC.

The chain is built from TRBV5-4 and TRBJ1-4; D perhaps matches TRBD1 (5 bases). The V end was cut by 1 base, the J end by 1 base, with 5 bases between. CDR3 length equals 14 residues. Germline V lookup: CDR1 SGHNT, CDR2 YYREEE (reference sequence). In nucleotides, the CDR3 is TGTGCCAGCAGCTTGCAGGGAACTAATGAAAAACTGTTTTTT. Residues: CASSLQGTNEKLFF.

The chain employs TRBV18 and TRBJ1-5; maybe TRBD1 (6 bases). The CDR3 is 14 amino acids. V was trimmed by 6 bases and J by 9 bases, leaving 18 bases between them. Germline lookup yields CDR1 KGHSH and CDR2 LQKENI. CDR3 amino acids: CASSADSQGWPQHF. The CDR3 DNA is TGTGCCAGCTCCGCAGACTCTCAGGGGTGGCCCCAGCATTTT.

The V and J genes are TRBV4-3 and TRBJ1-6; no clear D gene. The CDR3 has 14 residues. V was shortened by 0 bases and J by 8 bases, with 8 bases between the two germline ends. CDR1 and CDR2 (germline): LGHNA, YSLEER. The CDR3 sequence: CASSQDLGDSPLHF. CDR3 DNA sequence: TGCGCCAGCAGCCAAGATTTGGGCGATTCACCCCTCCACTTT.

V gene TRBV13 combines with J gene TRBJ2-1; 13 bases match TRBD2. In germline, CDR1 is PRHDT, CDR2 FYEKMQ (reference sequence). V gave up 5 bases and J gave up 10 bases; unmatched junction bases: 2. This CDR3 region has 13 residues. This chain's CDR3 is CASSRLAGGEQFF. In DNA, the CDR3 is TGTGCCAGCAGCAGACTAGCGGGGGGCGAGCAGTTCTTC.

The DNA of the CDR3 is TGTGCCAGCAGCGGCAGGGGAACCGGGGAGCTGTTTTTT. The encoded protein is CASSGRGTGELFF. The chain combines TRBV5-4 with TRBJ2-2; D perhaps matches TRBD1 (6 bases). Trimming took 4 bases from V and 5 from J, leaving 9 bases between them. Germline lookup yields CDR1 SGHNT and CDR2 YYREEE (reference sequence). This CDR3 has 13 residues.

The J gene is TRBJ1-5, the V gene TRBV18; possible D gene TRBD1, 5 bases. Trimming left V 3 bases short and J 1 base short, with 10 bases between. This CDR3 has 15 amino acids. Germline-derived CDR1 and CDR2 are KGHSH and LQKENI. The CDR3 DNA is TGTGCCAGCTCACCGGGGGGTGAGAGCAATCAGCCCCAGCATTTT. As protein: CASSPGGESNQPQHF.

The chain joins TRBV11-3 to TRBJ2-5; no definite D call. This CDR3 comprises 15 residues. Germline CDR1 and CDR2: SGHNT and YENEEA. Trimming took off 1 base at V and 5 bases at J, with 14 bases between the two ends. CDR3 in DNA: TGTGCCAGCAGCTTAGCGGCGACGGCCGGGGAGACCCAGTACTTC. Amino acids: CASSLAATAGETQYF.

The rearrangement links TRBV7-2 to TRBJ1-6; no definite D call. Germline loops: CDR1 SGHTA, CDR2 FQGNSA. This CDR3 spans 14 amino acids. V lost 1 base, J lost 7 bases, and 8 bases lay in between. The CDR3 loop reads CASSLVAGNSPLHF. The CDR3 nucleotides read TGTGCCAGCAGCTTAGTAGCGGGGAATTCACCCCTCCACTTT.

The chain is built from TRBV4-3 and TRBJ1-2; the match to TRBD1 covers 7 bases. Trimming at V came to 4 bases and at J to 2 bases, leaving 7 bases not matched to a gene. The CDR3 is made up of 15 amino acids. Per the germline V gene, CDR1 is LGHNA and CDR2 is YSLEER. The CDR3 DNA is TGCGCCAGCAGCCGATCGACAGGGACCAACTATGGCTACACCTTC. It specifies CASSRSTGTNYGYTF.

This chain links TRBV27 with TRBJ2-1, with 7 bases that match TRBD1. Looked up from germline, CDR1 is MNHEY and CDR2 is SMNVEV (reference sequence). V shed 6 bases, J shed 3 bases, and the junction held 8 bases outside the gene matches. This CDR3 is built from 15 residues. The CDR3 nucleotides read TGTGCCAGCAGCCTTACAGGGGCGAACTACAATGAGCAGTTCTTC. It encodes CASSLTGANYNEQFF.

This sequence joins TRBV30 and TRBJ2-7, with D perhaps TRBD2 (6 bases). Trimming stripped 2 bases from V and 3 bases from J, with 20 bases between. The CDR3 runs to 16 residues. Germline V gives CDR1 GTSNPN, CDR2 SVGIG (reference sequence). The CDR3 reads CAWSRGGGSRGYEQYF. In DNA form, the CDR3 reads TGTGCCTGGAGTCGCGGTGGGGGGTCGAGAGGCTACGAGCAGTACTTC.

Points on this clone: Its ends do not fully match the called genes, so a read error is possible. V gene TRBV18 combines with J gene TRBJ2-7, with 7 bases fitting TRBD1. CDR1 and CDR2 (germline): KGHSH, LQKENI. The CDR3 runs to 13 residues. CDR3 protein: CASSPPDRLVHLF. The DNA of the CDR3 is TGTGCCAGCTCACCACCGGACAGGCTGGTACATCTCTTC.

The V and J genes are TRBV28 and TRBJ1-2, with TRBD1 as a possible D gene (6 bases). CDR3 length equals 13 residues. Trimming took 6 bases from V and 4 from J, leaving 12 bases between them. Per the germline V gene, CDR1 is MDHEN and CDR2 is SYDVKM. CDR3 bases: TGTGCCAGCAGGGAAACAGGGATCTATGGCTACACCTTC. This encodes CASRETGIYGYTF.

The CDR3 sequence: CASSWISGETQYF. The DNA of the CDR3 is TGTGCCAGCAGCTGGATTAGCGGAGAGACCCAGTACTTC. The rearrangement uses TRBV13 and TRBJ2-5, with a tentative D call TRBD2 (6 bases). Trimming stripped 4 bases from V and 4 bases from J, with 10 bases between. Germline loops: CDR1 PRHDT, CDR2 FYEKMQ (reference sequence). The CDR3 contains 13 residues.

This chain connects TRBV5-1 to TRBJ1-2; the match to TRBD1 covers 7 bases. The germline gives CDR1 SGHRS, CDR2 YFSETQ. Losses at the gene ends were 5 bases for V and 0 bases for J; bases not matched to a gene: 4. The CDR3 is 14 residues long. CDR3 sequence reads: CASRSGTANYGYTF. The DNA of the CDR3 is TGCGCCAGCAGATCCGGGACAGCTAACTATGGCTACACCTTC.